These 10 T cell receptor beta chains came from one sample sequenced in a study of blood T cell repertoires in COVID-19. Repertoires were generated with immunoSEQ multiplex PCR, while TCRdb's copy carries only in-frame clones and drops some. The sample contains under 300,000 clones, around 81% of which appear only once. Sequenced input: peripheral blood. These receptor sequences come from a man aged 25-45 years who had recovered from COVID-19.

The rearrangement uses TRBV11-2 and TRBJ2-6; 7 nucleotides align to TRBD1. V lost 5 bases, J lost 0 bases, and 4 bases stayed unmatched. Germline CDR1 SGHAT, CDR2 FQNNGV. The CDR3 totals 16 residues. CDR3 bases: TGTGCCAGCAGCCGGGACAGTATCTCTGGGGCCAACGTCCTGACTTTC. It specifies CASSRDSISGANVLTF.

The table lists this clone with a few counts. This rearrangement joins TRBV7-2 to TRBJ1-6; D call uncertain. The CDR3 runs to 14 residues. V gave up 3 bases and J gave up 0 bases, with 3 bases separating them. Germline lookup yields CDR1 SGHTA and CDR2 FQGNSA. The CDR3 region is CASSFSSYNSPLHF. DNA for the CDR3: TGTGCCAGCAGCTTCAGCTCCTATAATTCACCCCTCCACTTT.

This sequence joins TRBV27 and TRBJ2-1; 11 bases match TRBD1. The germline V gene encodes CDR1 MNHEY and CDR2 SMNVEV (reference sequence). The CDR3 extends over 14 amino acids. J was trimmed by 4 bases and V by 4 bases; bases with no gene match: 0. The CDR3 DNA follows: TGTGCCAGCAGTTGGGACAGGGGGTACAATGAGCAGTTCTTC. This codes for CASSWDRGYNEQFF.

The chain is built from TRBV4-1 and TRBJ1-1; a weak D match, TRBD1 (6 bases). Looked up from germline, CDR1 is MGHRA and CDR2 is YSYEKL. The CDR3 has 16 residues. V lost 4 bases and J 6 bases, leaving 21 bases between the germline ends. The CDR3 loop reads CASSREPVGAFAEAFF. CDR3 nucleotides: TGCGCCAGCAGCCGCGAGCCGGTGGGGGCTTTCGCTGAAGCTTTCTTT.

The J gene is TRBJ2-7, the V gene TRBV5-5; maybe TRBD1 (6 bases). The V end lost 4 bases, the J end lost 1 base, and 12 bases lay between the germline ends. The germline CDR1 and CDR2 sequences are SGHKS and YYEKEE (reference sequence). This CDR3 has 14 amino acids. The CDR3 nucleotides read TGTGCCAGCAGCCTTCTCGGACAGTCCTACGAGCAGTACGTC. Encoded protein: CASSLLGQSYEQYV.

The chain couples TRBV7-2 to TRBJ1-4, with D possibly TRBD1 on 5 matching bases. The CDR3 extends over 15 amino acids. V was shortened by 4 bases and J by 0 bases, with 9 bases between the two germline ends. Germline CDR1 and CDR2: SGHTA and FQGNSA. The CDR3 protein is CASSSPRATNEKLFF. In DNA, the CDR3 is TGTGCCAGCAGCTCGCCCAGGGCAACTAATGAAAAACTGTTTTTT. The entire variable domain, with the rest obtained from reference TRBV7-2 and TRBJ1-4, is as follows: GAGVSQSPSNKVTEKGKDVELRCDPISGHTALYWYRQSLGQGLEFLIYFQGNSAPDKSGLPSDRFSAERTGGSVSTLTIQRTQQEDSAVYLCASSSPRATNEKLFFGSGTQLSVL.

The V gene is TRBV11-2, the J gene TRBJ2-2, with 9 positions matching TRBD2. The junction had 13 bases not matched to a gene; V was cut back by 5 bases and J by 6 bases. Germline V gives CDR1 SGHAT, CDR2 FQNNGV. This CDR3 comprises 17 residues. The CDR3 sequence: CASSPLTGGGAAGELFF. The CDR3 nucleotides are TGTGCCAGCAGCCCTCTAACTGGCGGGGGGGCAGCCGGGGAGCTGTTTTTT.

V usage is TRBV2 and J usage is TRBJ1-1; TRBD1 matches at 10 bases. J lost 6 bases, V lost 4 bases, and 5 bases had no gene match. Germline loops: CDR1 SNHLY, CDR2 FYNNEI. CDR3 length: 14 amino acids. Here the CDR3 reads CASSVRGQGPEAFF. The CDR3 DNA reads as TGTGCCAGCAGTGTAAGGGGACAGGGGCCTGAAGCTTTCTTT. Full variable domain (rest looked up from reference TRBV2 and TRBJ1-1): EPEVTQTPSHQVTQMGQEVILRCVPISNHLYFYWYRQILGQKVEFLVSFYNNEISEKSEIFDDQFSVERPDGSNFTLKIRSTKLEDSAMYFCASSVRGQGPEAFFGQGTRLTVV.

In its sample, this clone was seen once. The V and J genes are TRBV28 and TRBJ2-4; 9 nucleotides line up with TRBD1. The trim removed 6 bases at V and 8 bases at J, leaving 5 bases unmatched. Germline values: CDR1 MDHEN, CDR2 SYDVKM. This CDR3 has 13 amino acids. The CDR3 DNA reads as TGTGCCAGCAGCCCGGGACAGGGTTACATTCAGTACTTC. It encodes CASSPGQGYIQYF.

This clone was found once. Germline is not matched at one junction end, which may reflect a read error. The V call is TRBV10-3, the J call TRBJ1-5; maybe TRBD1 (5 bases). Germline-derived CDR1 and CDR2 are ENHRY and SYGVKD. The length of the CDR3 is 15 residues. The CDR3 is CAVSQGPGSNQPQHF. CDR3 bases: TGTGCCGTCAGCCAGGGTCCCGGTAGCAATCAGCCCCAGCATTTT.